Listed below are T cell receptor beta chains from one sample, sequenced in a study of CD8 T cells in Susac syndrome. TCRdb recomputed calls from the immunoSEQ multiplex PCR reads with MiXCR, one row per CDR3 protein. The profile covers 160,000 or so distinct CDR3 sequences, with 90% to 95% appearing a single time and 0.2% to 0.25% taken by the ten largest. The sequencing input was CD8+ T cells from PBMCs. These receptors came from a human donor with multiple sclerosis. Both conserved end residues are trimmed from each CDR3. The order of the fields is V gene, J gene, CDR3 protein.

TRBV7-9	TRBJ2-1	ASSLPGTGEVYEQF
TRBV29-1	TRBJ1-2	SVIQLSNYGYT
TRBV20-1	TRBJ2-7	SAPPTGSYEQY
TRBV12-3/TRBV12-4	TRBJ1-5	ASKEEGNQPQH
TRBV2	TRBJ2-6	ASGGNVLT
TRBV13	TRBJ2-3	ASRARGGRTDTQY
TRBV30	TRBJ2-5	AWGRKTQY
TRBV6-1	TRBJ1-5	ASSPPGATGREPQH
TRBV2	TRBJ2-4	ASSERGLAKNIQY
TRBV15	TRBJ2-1	ATSRGREERTAQF
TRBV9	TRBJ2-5	ASSVGPQETQY
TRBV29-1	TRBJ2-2	SVSGANTGELF
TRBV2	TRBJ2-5	ASSDPGTQETQY
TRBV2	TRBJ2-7	ATWVGQGAFYEQY
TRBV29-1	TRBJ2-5	SAQTETGFVETQY
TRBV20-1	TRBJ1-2	SARPRVGFAYGYT
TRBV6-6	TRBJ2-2	ASTYTGELF
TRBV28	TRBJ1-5	ASSPRYRDRGAQPQH
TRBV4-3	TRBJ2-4	ASSQGAGPAKNIQY
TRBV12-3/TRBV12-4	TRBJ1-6	ASSSGTGDSPLH
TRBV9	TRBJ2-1	ASSVASGVPEQF
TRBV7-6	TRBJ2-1	ASSRDSSYNEQF
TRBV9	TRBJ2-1	ASSALAGGRDEQF
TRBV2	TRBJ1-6	ASIDRGRGSPLH
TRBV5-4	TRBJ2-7	ASSSKYDPLGAPSYEQY
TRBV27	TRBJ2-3	ASSPTVGYTDTQY
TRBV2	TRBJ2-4	ASSPQRGGRPRNIQY
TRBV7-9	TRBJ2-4	ASSAGTGEAKNIQY
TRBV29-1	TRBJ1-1	SAKREGTEAF
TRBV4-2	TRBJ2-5	ASSASAWTNLETQY
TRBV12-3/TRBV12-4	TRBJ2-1	ASSLVEYNEQF
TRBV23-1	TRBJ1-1	ASSQGGDGDCTEAF
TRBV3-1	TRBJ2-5	ASSQVGRRKETQY
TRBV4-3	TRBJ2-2	ASRRNRATGELF
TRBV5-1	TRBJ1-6	ASSLTRQGPDDSPLH
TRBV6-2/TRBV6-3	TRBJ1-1	ASSYYENTEAF
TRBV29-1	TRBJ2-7	SVAGYGGGYEQY
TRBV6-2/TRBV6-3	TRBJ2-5	ASTTGLQETQY
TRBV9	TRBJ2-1	ASSVEAGGGNEQF